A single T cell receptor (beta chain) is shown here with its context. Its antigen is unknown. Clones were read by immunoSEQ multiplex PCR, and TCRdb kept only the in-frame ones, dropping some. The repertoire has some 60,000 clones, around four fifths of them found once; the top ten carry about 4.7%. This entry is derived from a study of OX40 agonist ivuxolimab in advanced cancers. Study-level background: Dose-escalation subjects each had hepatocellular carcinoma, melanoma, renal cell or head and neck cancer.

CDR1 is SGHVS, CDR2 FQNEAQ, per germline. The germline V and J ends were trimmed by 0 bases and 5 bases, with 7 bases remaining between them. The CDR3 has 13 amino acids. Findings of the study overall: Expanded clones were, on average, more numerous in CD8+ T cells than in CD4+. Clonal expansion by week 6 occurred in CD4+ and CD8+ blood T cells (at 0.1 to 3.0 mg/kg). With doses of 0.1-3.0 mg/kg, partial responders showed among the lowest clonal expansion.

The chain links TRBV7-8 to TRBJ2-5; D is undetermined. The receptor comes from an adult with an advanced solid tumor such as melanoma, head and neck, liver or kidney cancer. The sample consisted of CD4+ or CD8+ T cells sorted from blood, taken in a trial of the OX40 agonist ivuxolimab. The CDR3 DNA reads TGTGCCAGCAGCTTAGCGCGAAAGGAGACCCAGTACTTC. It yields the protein CASSLARKETQYF.